This T cell receptor (beta chain) is drawn from a study of OX40 agonist ivuxolimab in advanced cancers. Study-level findings and limits: Individuals who were partial responders at 0.1-3.0 mg/kg had clonal expansion that ranked among the lowest.

Assay used: immunoSEQ multiplex PCR; TCRdb lists only in-frame clones, some missing. The sample has 30,000 to 35,000 clones, approximately 80% seen once. The ends were cut back, 4 bases at V and 2 bases at J, with 5 bases in the middle. This CDR3 comprises 11 residues. Germline V gene sequence: CDR1 DFQATT, CDR2 SNEGSKA (reference sequence). Note on this clone: The antigen remains unidentified.

The genes are TRBV20-1 and TRBJ2-5; D remains unclear. This specimen consisted of CD4+ or CD8+ T cells sorted from blood, obtained in a trial of the OX40 agonist ivuxolimab. The receptor was isolated from an adult with an advanced solid tumor such as melanoma, head and neck, liver or kidney cancer. CDR3 sequence (DNA): TGCAGTGCTAACAGACAAGAGACCCAGTACTTC. Protein: CSANRQETQYF.